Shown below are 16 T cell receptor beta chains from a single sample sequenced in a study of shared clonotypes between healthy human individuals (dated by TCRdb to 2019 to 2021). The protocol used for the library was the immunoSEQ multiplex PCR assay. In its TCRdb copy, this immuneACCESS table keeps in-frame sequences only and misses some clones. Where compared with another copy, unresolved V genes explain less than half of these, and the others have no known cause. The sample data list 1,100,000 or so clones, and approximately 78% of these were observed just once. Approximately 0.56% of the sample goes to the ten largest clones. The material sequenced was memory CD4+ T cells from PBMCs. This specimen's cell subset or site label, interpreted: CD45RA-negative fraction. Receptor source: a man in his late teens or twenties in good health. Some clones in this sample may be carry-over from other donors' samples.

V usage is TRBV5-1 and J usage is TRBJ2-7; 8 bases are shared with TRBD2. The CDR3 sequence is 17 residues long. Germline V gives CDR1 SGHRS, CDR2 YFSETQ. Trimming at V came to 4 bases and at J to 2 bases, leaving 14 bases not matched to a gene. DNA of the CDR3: TGCGCCAGCAGCCGGGTGCCAAGCGGGAGTTTTACCTACGAGCAGTACTTC. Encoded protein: CASSRVPSGSFTYEQYF.

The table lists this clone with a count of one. The CDR3 reads CASSLRRSSTDTQYF. DNA of the CDR3: TGTGCCAGCAGCTTACGTCGCAGTTCCACAGATACGCAGTATTTT. The V and J genes are TRBV7-6 and TRBJ2-3; D is unclear. Germline CDR1 reads SGHVS; CDR2 reads FNYEAQ. V was clipped by 2 bases and J by 2 bases, with 11 bases between them. The CDR3 runs to 15 residues.

The CDR3 sequence is CASSGSGMRGYTF. CDR3 coding DNA: TGTGCCAGCAGCGGATCAGGGATGAGAGGCTACACCTTC. This chain uses TRBV14 with TRBJ1-2, with D tentatively TRBD1 (5 bases). Trimming took off 5 bases at V and 8 bases at J, with 15 bases between the two ends. The CDR3 has 13 amino acids. The germline V gene encodes CDR1 SGHDN and CDR2 FVKESK. The whole variable domain, remainder taken from reference TRBV14 and TRBJ1-2, is EAGVTQFPSHSVIEKGQTVTLRCDPISGHDNLYWYRRVMGKEIKFLLHFVKESKQDESGMPNNRFLAERTGGTYSTLKVQPAELEDSGVYFCASSGSGMRGYTFGSGTRLTVV.

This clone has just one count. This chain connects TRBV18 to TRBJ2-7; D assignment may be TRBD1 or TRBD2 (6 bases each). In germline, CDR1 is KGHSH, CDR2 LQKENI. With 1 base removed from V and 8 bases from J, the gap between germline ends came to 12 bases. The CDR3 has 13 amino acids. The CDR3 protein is CASSPLGGEQQYF. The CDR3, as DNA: TGTGCCAGCTCACCACTCGGGGGCGAGCAGCAGTACTTC.

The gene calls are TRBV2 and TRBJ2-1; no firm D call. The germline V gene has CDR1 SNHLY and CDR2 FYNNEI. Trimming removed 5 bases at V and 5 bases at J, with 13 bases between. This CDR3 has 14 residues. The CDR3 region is CASSLLIEHNEQFF. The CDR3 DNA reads TGTGCCAGCAGTCTTCTGATAGAACACAATGAGCAGTTCTTC.

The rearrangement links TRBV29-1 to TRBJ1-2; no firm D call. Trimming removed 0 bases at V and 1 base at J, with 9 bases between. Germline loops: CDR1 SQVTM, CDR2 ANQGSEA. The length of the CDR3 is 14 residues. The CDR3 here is CSVEDPNSNYGYTF. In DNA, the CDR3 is TGCAGCGTTGAAGATCCTAACAGTAACTATGGCTACACCTTC.

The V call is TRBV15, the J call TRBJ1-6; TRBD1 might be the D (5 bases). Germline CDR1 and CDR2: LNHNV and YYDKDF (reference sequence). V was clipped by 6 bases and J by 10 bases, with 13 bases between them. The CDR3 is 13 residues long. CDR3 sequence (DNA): TGTGCCACCAGTCGGGGGGGAGGATCACCCCTCCACTTT. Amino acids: CATSRGGGSPLHF. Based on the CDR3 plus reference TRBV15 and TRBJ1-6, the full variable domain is DAMVIQNPRYQVTQFGKPVTLSCSQTLNHNVMYWYQQKSSQAPKLLFHYYDKDFNNEADTPDNFQSRRPNTSFCFLDIRSPGLGDTAMYLCATSRGGGSPLHFGNGTRLTVT.

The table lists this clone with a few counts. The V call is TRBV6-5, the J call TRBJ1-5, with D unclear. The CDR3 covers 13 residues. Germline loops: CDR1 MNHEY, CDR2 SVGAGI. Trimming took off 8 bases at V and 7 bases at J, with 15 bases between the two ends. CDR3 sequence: CASCLGRMQPQHF. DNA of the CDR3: TGTGCCAGCTGCCTTGGGAGAATGCAGCCCCAGCATTTT.

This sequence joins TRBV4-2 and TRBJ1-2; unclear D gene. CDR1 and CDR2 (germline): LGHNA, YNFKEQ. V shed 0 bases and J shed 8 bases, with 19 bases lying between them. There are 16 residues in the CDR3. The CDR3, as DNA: TGTGCCAGCAGCCAAGATTTCGCGGGCAGGAACGAAGGCTACACCTTC. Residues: CASSQDFAGRNEGYTF.

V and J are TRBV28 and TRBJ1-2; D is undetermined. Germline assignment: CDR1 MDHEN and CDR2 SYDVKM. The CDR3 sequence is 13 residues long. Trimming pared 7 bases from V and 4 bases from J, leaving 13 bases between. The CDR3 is CASKVKGTYGYTF. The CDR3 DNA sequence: TGTGCCAGCAAGGTGAAAGGAACCTATGGCTACACCTTC.

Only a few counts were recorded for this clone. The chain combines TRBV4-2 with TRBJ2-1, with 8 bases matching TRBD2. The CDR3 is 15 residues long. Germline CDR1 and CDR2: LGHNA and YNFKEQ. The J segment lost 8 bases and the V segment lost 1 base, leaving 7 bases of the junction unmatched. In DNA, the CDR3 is TGTGCCAGCAGCCAAGTAAGACGGGAGGGCGATGAGCAGTTCTTC. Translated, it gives CASSQVRREGDEQFF.

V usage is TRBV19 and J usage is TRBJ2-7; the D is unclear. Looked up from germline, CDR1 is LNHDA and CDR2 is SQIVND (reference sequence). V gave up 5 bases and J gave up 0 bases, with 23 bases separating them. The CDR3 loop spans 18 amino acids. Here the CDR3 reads CASSLRSRRAERSYEQYF. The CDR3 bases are TGTGCCAGTAGTCTGCGGAGCAGGAGAGCCGAACGCTCCTACGAGCAGTACTTC.

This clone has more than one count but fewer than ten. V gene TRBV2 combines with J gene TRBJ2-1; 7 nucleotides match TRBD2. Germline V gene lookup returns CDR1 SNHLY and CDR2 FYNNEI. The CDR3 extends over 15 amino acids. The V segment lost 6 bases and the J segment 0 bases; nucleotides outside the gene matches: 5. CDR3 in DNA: TGTGCCAGCAGGGGGGGGAGGGCCTCCTACAATGAGCAGTTCTTC. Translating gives CASRGGRASYNEQFF.

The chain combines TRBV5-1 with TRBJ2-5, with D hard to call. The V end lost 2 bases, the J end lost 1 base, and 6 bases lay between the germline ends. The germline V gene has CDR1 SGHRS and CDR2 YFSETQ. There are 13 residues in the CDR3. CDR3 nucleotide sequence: TGCGCCAGCAGCTTCCGGACCCAAGAGACCCAGTACTTC. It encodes CASSFRTQETQYF.

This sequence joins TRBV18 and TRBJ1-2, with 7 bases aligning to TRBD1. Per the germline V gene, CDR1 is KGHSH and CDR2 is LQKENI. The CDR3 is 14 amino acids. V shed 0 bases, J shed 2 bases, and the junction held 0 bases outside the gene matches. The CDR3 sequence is CASSPPGQNYGYTF. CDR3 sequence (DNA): TGTGCCAGCTCACCACCGGGACAGAACTATGGCTACACCTTC. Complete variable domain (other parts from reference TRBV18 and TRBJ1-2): NAGVMQNPRHLVRRRGQEARLRCSPMKGHSHVYWYRQLPEEGLKFMVYLQKENIIDESGMPKERFSAEFPKEGPSILRIQQVVRGDSAAYFCASSPPGQNYGYTFGSGTRLTVV.

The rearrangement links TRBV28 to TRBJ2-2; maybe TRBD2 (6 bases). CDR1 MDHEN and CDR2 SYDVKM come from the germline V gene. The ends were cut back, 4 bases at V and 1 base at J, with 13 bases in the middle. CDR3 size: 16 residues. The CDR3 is CASSSSSAKNTGELFF. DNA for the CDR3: TGTGCCAGCAGTTCTTCTAGCGCCAAGAACACCGGGGAGCTGTTTTTT.